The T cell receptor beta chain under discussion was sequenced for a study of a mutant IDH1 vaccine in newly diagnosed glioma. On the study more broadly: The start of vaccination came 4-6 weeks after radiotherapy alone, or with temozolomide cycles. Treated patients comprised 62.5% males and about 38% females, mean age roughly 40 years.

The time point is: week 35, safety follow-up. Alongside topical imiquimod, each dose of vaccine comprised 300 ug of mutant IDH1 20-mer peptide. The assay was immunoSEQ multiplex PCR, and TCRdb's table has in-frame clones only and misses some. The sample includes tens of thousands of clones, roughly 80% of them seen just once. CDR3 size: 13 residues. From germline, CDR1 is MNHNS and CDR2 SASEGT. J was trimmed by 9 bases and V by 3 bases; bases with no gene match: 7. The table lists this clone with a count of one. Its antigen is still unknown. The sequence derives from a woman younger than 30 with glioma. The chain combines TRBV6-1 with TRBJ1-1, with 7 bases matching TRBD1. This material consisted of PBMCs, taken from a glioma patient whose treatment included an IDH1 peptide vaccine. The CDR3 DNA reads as TGTGCCAGCAGTGACATTAGACAGGGAAAAGCTTTCTTT. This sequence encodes CASSDIRQGKAFF.